This TCR beta chain was observed in a study of tissue T cells after allogeneic stem cell transplantation. Findings of the study overall: Alloreactivity or antigen specificity of tissue TCRs was not determined; some clones might be host cells. Tissue-detected TCR repertoire was only partly captured by blood and spleen T cells. Shared clones across patients were few; motif clustering revealed tissue-specific shared signatures.

The CDR3 has 14 amino acids. From germline, CDR1 is LGHNA and CDR2 YSYQKL. Between the trimmed V and J ends, which lost 0 bases and 0 bases, there was a span of 6 bases. Noted time point: mouse harvest day 14 after allogeneic transplant. Each mouse received 10^7 T-cell-depleted marrow cells plus 10^6 splenic CD5+ T cells by tail vein. This clone has more than one count but fewer than ten. The antigen is undetermined. Genes and germline are mouse. The observed sequence ends 1 residue before the CDR3 terminus, with the missing tail filled in from the germline J gene. TCRdb's table, derived via immunoSEQ multiplex PCR, lists solely in-frame clones and lacks some. Here the sample spans about 3,100 clones, roughly half being singletons.

Sequenced sample: gut tissue. This receptor was identified in a female BALB/c mouse given C57BL/6 T cells with graft-versus-host disease after an allogeneic hematopoietic cell transplant. The chain links TRBV2 to TRBJ2-7; D is unclear. The sequenced CDR3 bases are TGTGCCAGCAGCCAAGAACATAGCTCCTATGAACAGTAC. Translation: CASSQEHSSYEQY. The full CDR3 protein is CASSQEHSSYEQYF.